The text below deals with one TCR beta chain. Sequencing was performed with immunoSEQ multiplex PCR; in TCRdb, only in-frame clones are kept and a portion is missing. The sample includes around 68,000 clones, approximately 83% seen only once; the top ten take about 15%. This sample was included in a study of blood T cell repertoires in COVID-19. The CDR3 is 13 residues long. The V segment lost 4 bases and the J segment 4 bases; nucleotides outside the gene matches: 3. Germline lookup yields CDR1 SGHNT and CDR2 YYREEE (reference sequence). What was sequenced was peripheral blood. The chain combines TRBV5-4 with TRBJ2-7; 9 positions match TRBD1. The TCR comes from a man aged 35 to 55 with COVID-19, enrolled during active disease. Written as DNA, the CDR3 is TGTGCCAGCAGCACAGGGGGCGATTACGAGCAGTACTTC. Its protein is CASSTGGDYEQYF.